What follows are 21 T cell receptor beta chains derived from one specimen sequenced in a study of regulatory T cells in long-lasting Graves disease. The time point is: persistent/refractory GD, antithyroid drugs over 5 years with positive TRAb. PBMC RNA served as the TCR library source. Combining iRepertoire HTBI primers with Arm-PCR of CDR3 regions, the authors built TCR beta libraries. MiXCR, run by TCRdb on the multiplex PCR reads, gives a single entry per CDR3 protein. The sample carries hundreds of thousands of distinct CDR3 sequences, less than 25% recorded once. Material: peripheral blood mononuclear cells (PBMCs), obtained when the disease was refractory, from a patient treated with antithyroid drugs. Receptors were obtained from a female donor with Graves disease.

This clonotype was detected ten times or more. This chain uses TRBV2 with TRBJ2-5, with unresolved D. The CDR3 totals 11 residues. V gave up 7 bases and J gave up 7 bases, with 10 bases separating them. Germline V gene sequence: CDR1 SNHLY, CDR2 FYNNEI. The CDR3 spells CASTDSGTQYF. The CDR3 DNA follows: TGTGCCAGCACAGACTCGGGGACCCAGTACTTC.

The chain combines TRBV19 with TRBJ1-5, with TRBD1 matching over 9 bases. J lost 6 bases, V lost 7 bases, and 7 bases had no gene match. Germline V CDR1 and CDR2: LNHDA, SQIVND (reference sequence). The CDR3 totals 14 residues. CDR3 nucleotide sequence: TGTGCCAGTAAAAAACGGGGACAGGGTCAGCCCCAGCATTTT. This codes for CASKKRGQGQPQHF.

There are many counts of this clonotype. The chain uses TRBV12-3 or TRBV12-4 and TRBJ2-7; D may be TRBD1 (6 bases). The CDR3 is 15 residues long. V was pared by 6 bases and J by 0 bases, with 15 bases between. CDR3 coding DNA: TGTGCCAGCAGCTCGAACAGGGACCACTCCTACGAGCAGTACTTC. Residues: CASSSNRDHSYEQYF.

The chain uses TRBV11-2 and TRBJ1-1; D call uncertain. Germline V CDR1 and CDR2: SGHAT, FQNNGV. Trimming removed 0 bases at V and 0 bases at J, with 17 bases between. The CDR3 loop spans 18 amino acids. CDR3 bases: TGTGCCAGCAGCTTAGATCCCCTAAATGGTTTTATGAACACTGAAGCTTTCTTT. Its protein is CASSLDPLNGFMNTEAFF.

The genes are TRBV7-3 and TRBJ2-3; no reliable D call. Germline V CDR1 and CDR2: SGHTA, FQGTGA. V gave up 5 bases and J gave up 2 bases, with 11 bases separating them. This CDR3 contains 14 residues. CDR3 protein: CASSMSQDTDTQYF. The CDR3 coding sequence is TGTGCCAGCAGCATGTCCCAAGACACAGATACGCAGTATTTT.

This clonotype was picked up many times. The chain uses TRBV19 and TRBJ1-1; 8 bases are shared with TRBD1. The CDR3 loop spans 14 amino acids. Germline CDR1 and CDR2: LNHDA and SQIVND (reference sequence). The V and J ends lost 7 bases and 5 bases, in that order; junction bases with no gene match: 9. DNA of the CDR3: TGTGCCAGTACCCCAGGGGGCGGAGGAACTGAAGCTTTCTTT. Amino acids: CASTPGGGGTEAFF.

There are many counts of this clonotype. J is TRBJ2-7 and V is TRBV30; D ambiguous. Germline V gene sequence: CDR1 GTSNPN, CDR2 SVGIG (reference sequence). The length of the CDR3 is 13 residues. V gave up 2 bases and J gave up 2 bases, with 10 bases separating them. CDR3 DNA sequence: TGTGCCTGGAGTCGCGGCCAGACCTACGAGCAGTACTTC. Translating it yields CAWSRGQTYEQYF.

This clonotype was detected ten times or more. The chain uses TRBV28 and TRBJ2-7; D remains ambiguous. V shed 2 bases and J shed 4 bases, with 12 bases lying between them. The CDR3 is 14 amino acids. Germline assignment: CDR1 MDHEN and CDR2 SYDVKM. The CDR3 nucleotides are TGTGCCAGCAGTTTAAACTCGCCAATTTACGAGCAGTACTTC. Its translation: CASSLNSPIYEQYF. Together with reference TRBV28 and TRBJ2-7, the CDR3 gives the full variable domain: DVKVTQSSRYLVKRTGEKVFLECVQDMDHENMFWYRQDPGLGLRLIYFSYDVKMKEKGDIPEGYSVSREKKERFSLILESASTNQTSMYLCASSLNSPIYEQYFGPGTRLTVT.

This clonotype was recorded at least ten times. The rearrangement links TRBV7-2 to TRBJ1-4; TRBD1 is a possible D gene (5 bases). This CDR3 is built from 16 residues. Germline V lookup: CDR1 SGHTA, CDR2 FQGNSA. V was clipped by 1 base and J by 5 bases, with 14 bases between them. CDR3 sequence: CASSLDGAGLNEKLFF. The CDR3 DNA follows: TGTGCCAGCAGCTTAGATGGGGCAGGGCTGAATGAAAAACTGTTTTTT.

Concerning this clonotype: One end of the junction varies from germline; a read error may be responsible. The chain has TRBV14 and TRBJ1-1, with 8 nucleotides matching TRBD1. The CDR3 is 16 residues long. Looked up from germline, CDR1 is SGHDN and CDR2 is FVKESK. CDR3: CAGSSTLDRVNTEAFF. As DNA, the CDR3 is TGTGCCGGCAGCTCAACGTTGGACAGGGTGAACACTGAAGCTTTCTTT.

In this sample, this clonotype turned up a few times. The chain employs TRBV11-1 and TRBJ2-2, with a possible D match to TRBD2 (6 bases). This CDR3 contains 16 residues. The germline gives CDR1 SGHAT, CDR2 FQDESV (reference sequence). The germline V and J ends were trimmed by 2 bases and 0 bases, with 10 bases remaining between them. DNA for the CDR3: TGTGCCAGCAGCTTACACCCGGGAGCGAACACCGGGGAGCTGTTTTTT. Translated, it gives CASSLHPGANTGELFF. The variable domain in full, with the rest retrieved from reference TRBV11-1 and TRBJ2-2, is EAEVAQSPRYKITEKSQAVAFWCDPISGHATLYWYRQILGQGPELLVQFQDESVVDDSQLPKDRFSAERLKGVDSTLKIQPAELGDSAMYLCASSLHPGANTGELFFGEGSRLTVL.

This clonotype occurred many times. The J gene is TRBJ2-7, the V gene TRBV29-1, with no clear D. V lost 5 bases to trimming and J lost 4 bases, with 9 bases between them. CDR1 and CDR2 from the germline V gene are SQVTM and ANQGSEA. This CDR3 has 11 residues. The CDR3: CSVLSIYEQYF. CDR3 coding DNA: TGCAGCGTTCTATCCATTTACGAGCAGTACTTC.

Notes on this clonotype: A single base separates this from a much larger clone, so it may be a read error. This CDR3 fails to terminate in the conserved phenylalanine or tryptophan, so it likely reflects a read error. J is TRBJ2-4 and V is TRBV2; possible D gene TRBD1, 6 bases. The CDR3 totals 14 residues. Germline CDR1 reads SNHLY; CDR2 reads FYNNEI. The V end lost 11 bases, the J end lost 2 bases, and 16 bases lay between the germline ends. DNA of the CDR3: TGTGCCGCCCGTGGGCAGGGGACCAAAAACATTCAGTACCTC. It encodes CAARGQGTKNIQYL.

The chain couples TRBV28 to TRBJ2-3, with D maybe TRBD1 (5 bases). Trimming cost V 4 bases and J 3 bases, with 20 bases left between them. CDR1 and CDR2 (germline): MDHEN, SYDVKM. This CDR3 has 17 residues. CDR3 in amino acids: CASSSHPVGVRTDTQYF. As DNA, the CDR3 is TGTGCCAGCAGTTCCCACCCCGTAGGGGTTCGTACAGATACGCAGTATTTT.

Remarks on this clonotype: Germline is not matched at one junction end, which may reflect a read error. This sequence joins TRBV5-1 and TRBJ2-5, with 12 bases lining up with TRBD2. The CDR3 spans 15 residues. CDR1 and CDR2 (germline): SGHRS, YFSETQ. DNA of the CDR3: TGTGCCAGCAGCCCCTTGACTAGCGGGAGAAAGACCCAGTACTTC. It codes for CASSPLTSGRKTQYF. The full variable domain, rest sourced from reference TRBV5-1 and TRBJ2-5, is KAGVTQTPRYLIKTRGQQVTLSCSPISGHRSVSWYQQTPGQGLQFLFEYFSETQRNKGNFPGRFSGRQFSNSRSEMNVSTLELGDSALYLCASSPLTSGRKTQYFGPGTRLLVL.

This clonotype has a count of ten or more. A read error may account for a junction end that differs from germline. This chain connects TRBV3-1 to TRBJ2-7; possibly TRBD2 for D (6 bases). The CDR3 covers 12 residues. Looked up from germline, CDR1 is LGHDT and CDR2 is YNNKEL (reference sequence). CDR3 amino acids: CASSQGRASEFF. The CDR3 DNA follows: TGTGCCAGCAGCCAAGGGAGGGCTAGCGAATTCTTC.

This clonotype was counted at least ten times. The V gene is TRBV27, the J gene TRBJ2-7; 7 nucleotides agree with TRBD1. V lost 2 bases and J lost 1; bases outside the gene matches: 2. This CDR3 is 14 amino acids long. Germline CDR1 and CDR2: MNHEY and SMNVEV (reference sequence). The CDR3: CASSLTTGSYEQYF. CDR3 nucleotides: TGTGCCAGCAGTTTAACGACAGGGTCCTACGAGCAGTACTTC.

The chain recombines TRBV19 with TRBJ2-5, with D perhaps matching TRBD2 (5 bases). The CDR3 is 14 residues long. Deletions cut 2 bases from V and 6 bases from J, with 13 bases between. Germline-derived CDR1 and CDR2 are LNHDA and SQIVND (reference sequence). CDR3 nucleotides: TGTGCCAGTAGTATACAGCACGGGATGCAGACCCAGTACTTC. This codes for CASSIQHGMQTQYF.

This clonotype has at least ten counts. This chain joins TRBV6-1 and TRBJ1-1; D is unresolved. Germline CDR1 reads MNHNS; CDR2 reads SASEGT. Trimming took off 6 bases at V and 0 bases at J, with 20 bases between the two ends. There are 17 residues in the CDR3. CDR3 amino acids: CASRSLFVGSMNTEAFF. For the CDR3, the DNA is TGTGCCAGCAGAAGCCTGTTTGTTGGCAGCATGAACACTGAAGCTTTCTTT.

This clonotype was seen only a few times. This chain links TRBV19 with TRBJ2-4; 8 nucleotides line up with TRBD2. Germline loops: CDR1 LNHDA, CDR2 SQIVND (reference sequence). Losses at the gene ends were 3 bases for V and 0 bases for J; bases not matched to a gene: 13. The length of the CDR3 is 19 residues. DNA of the CDR3: TGTGCCAGTAGTATCTCCACCCCACTAGCGGTACTAGCCAAAAACATTCAGTACTTC. Its translation: CASSISTPLAVLAKNIQYF.

The chain employs TRBV29-1 and TRBJ1-6; 8 positions agree with TRBD1. The V gene end was trimmed by 6 bases and the J gene end by 6 bases; junction bases not matched to a gene: 10. Germline V gene data show CDR1 as SQVTM and CDR2 as ANQGSEA. The CDR3 runs 15 residues. CDR3 region: CSVRTGSGLNSPLHF. CDR3 DNA: TGCAGCGTACGGACAGGGTCTGGGCTTAATTCACCCCTCCACTTT.